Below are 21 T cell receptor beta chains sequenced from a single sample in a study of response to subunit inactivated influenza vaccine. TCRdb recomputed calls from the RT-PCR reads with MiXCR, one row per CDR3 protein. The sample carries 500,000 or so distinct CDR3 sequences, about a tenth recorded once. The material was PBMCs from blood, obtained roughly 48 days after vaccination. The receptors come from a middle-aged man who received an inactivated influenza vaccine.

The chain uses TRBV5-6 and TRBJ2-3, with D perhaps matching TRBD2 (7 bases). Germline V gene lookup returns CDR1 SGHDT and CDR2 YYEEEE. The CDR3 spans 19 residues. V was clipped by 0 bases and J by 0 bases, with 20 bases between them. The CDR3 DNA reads TGTGCCAGCAGCTTGGCGGGGGGCAGACGGTCGCTCAGCACAGATACGCAGTATTTT. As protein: CASSLAGGRRSLSTDTQYF.

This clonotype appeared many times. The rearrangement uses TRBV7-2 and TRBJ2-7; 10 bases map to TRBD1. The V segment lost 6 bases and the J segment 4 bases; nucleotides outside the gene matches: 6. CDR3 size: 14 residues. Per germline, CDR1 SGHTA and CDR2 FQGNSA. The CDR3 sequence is CASSSTGGPYEQYF. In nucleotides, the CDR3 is TGTGCCAGCAGTTCGACAGGGGGCCCGTACGAGCAGTACTTC.

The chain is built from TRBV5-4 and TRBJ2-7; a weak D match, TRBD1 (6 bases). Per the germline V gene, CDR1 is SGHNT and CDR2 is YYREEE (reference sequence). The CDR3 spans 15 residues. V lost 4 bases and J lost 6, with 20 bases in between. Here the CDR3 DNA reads TGTGCCAGCAGCAAGGGACAATCATTGGGTCGCGAGCAGTACTTC. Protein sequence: CASSKGQSLGREQYF.

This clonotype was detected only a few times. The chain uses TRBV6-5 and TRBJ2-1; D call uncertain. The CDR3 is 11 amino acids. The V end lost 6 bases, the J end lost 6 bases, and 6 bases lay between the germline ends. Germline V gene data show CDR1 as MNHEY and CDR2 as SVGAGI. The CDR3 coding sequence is TGTGCCAGCAGGGCGATCAATGAGCAGTTCTTC. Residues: CASRAINEQFF.

CDR3 coding DNA: TGTGCCACCCAGGCCGAATCGGGATCACCCCTCCACTTT. This sequence encodes CATQAESGSPLHF. The rearrangement joins TRBV12-3 or TRBV12-4 to TRBJ1-6; D unclear. Trimming took 10 bases from V and 10 from J, leaving 17 bases between them. This CDR3 is built from 13 residues.

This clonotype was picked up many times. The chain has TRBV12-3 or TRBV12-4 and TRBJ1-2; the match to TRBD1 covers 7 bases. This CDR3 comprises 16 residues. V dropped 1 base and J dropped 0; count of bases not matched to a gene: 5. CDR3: CASSLGQGRANYGYTF. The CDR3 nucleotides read TGTGCCAGCAGTTTAGGACAGGGTAGGGCTAACTATGGCTACACCTTC.

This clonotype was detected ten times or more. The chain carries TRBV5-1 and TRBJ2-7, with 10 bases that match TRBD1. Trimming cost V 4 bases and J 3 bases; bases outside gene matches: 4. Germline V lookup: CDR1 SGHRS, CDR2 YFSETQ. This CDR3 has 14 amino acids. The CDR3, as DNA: TGCGCCAGCAGCCCGGACAGGGGGAACTACGAGCAGTACTTC. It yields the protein CASSPDRGNYEQYF.

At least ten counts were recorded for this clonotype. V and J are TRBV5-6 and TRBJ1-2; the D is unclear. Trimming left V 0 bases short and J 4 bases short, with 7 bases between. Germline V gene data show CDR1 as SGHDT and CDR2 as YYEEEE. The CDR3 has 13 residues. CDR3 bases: TGTGCCAGCAGCTTGGACCAACGCTATGGCTACACCTTC. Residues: CASSLDQRYGYTF.

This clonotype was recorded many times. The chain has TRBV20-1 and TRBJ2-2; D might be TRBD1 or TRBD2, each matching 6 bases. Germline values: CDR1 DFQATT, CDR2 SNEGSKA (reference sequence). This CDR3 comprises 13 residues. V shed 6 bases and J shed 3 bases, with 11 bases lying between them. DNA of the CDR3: TGCAGTGCGCGGGACACCTACACCGGGGAGCTGTTTTTT. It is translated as CSARDTYTGELFF.

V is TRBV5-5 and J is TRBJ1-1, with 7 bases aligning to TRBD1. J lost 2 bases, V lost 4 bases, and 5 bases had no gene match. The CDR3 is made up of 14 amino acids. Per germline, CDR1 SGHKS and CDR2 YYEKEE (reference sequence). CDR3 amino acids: CASSKDRTNTEAFF. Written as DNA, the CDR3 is TGTGCCAGCAGCAAGGACAGGACCAACACTGAAGCTTTCTTT.

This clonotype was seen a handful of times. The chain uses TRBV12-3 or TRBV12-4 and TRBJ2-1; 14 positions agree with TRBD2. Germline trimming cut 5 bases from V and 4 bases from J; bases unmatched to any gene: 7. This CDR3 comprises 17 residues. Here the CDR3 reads CASSRPGLAGVYNEQFF. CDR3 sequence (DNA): TGTGCCAGCAGTAGACCGGGACTAGCGGGGGTGTACAATGAGCAGTTCTTC.

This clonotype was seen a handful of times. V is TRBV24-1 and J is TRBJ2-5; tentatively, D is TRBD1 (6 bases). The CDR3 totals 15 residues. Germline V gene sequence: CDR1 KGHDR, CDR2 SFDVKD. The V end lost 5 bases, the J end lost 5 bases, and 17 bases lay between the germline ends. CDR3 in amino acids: CATSANRVGPETQYF. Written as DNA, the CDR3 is TGTGCCACCAGTGCCAACAGGGTGGGTCCGGAGACCCAGTACTTC.

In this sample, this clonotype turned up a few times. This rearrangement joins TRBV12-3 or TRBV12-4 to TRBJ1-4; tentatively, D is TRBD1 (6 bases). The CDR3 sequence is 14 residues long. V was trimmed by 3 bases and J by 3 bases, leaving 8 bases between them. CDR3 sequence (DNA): TGTGCCAGCAGTTTGGGGGCTGCTAATGAAAAACTGTTTTTT. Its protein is CASSLGAANEKLFF.

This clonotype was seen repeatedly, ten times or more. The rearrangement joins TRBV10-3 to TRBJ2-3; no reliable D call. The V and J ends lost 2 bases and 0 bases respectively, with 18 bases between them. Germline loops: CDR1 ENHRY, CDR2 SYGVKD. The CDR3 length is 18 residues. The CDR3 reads CAISEAVYSSPSTDTQYF. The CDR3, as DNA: TGTGCCATCAGTGAGGCGGTGTACTCCTCTCCTAGCACAGATACGCAGTATTTT.

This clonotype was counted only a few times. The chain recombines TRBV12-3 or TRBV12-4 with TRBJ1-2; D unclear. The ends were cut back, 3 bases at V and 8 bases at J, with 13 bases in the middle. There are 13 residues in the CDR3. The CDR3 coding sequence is TGTGCCAGCAGTTTTGGGGATCCTCTGGGCTACACCTTC. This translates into CASSFGDPLGYTF.

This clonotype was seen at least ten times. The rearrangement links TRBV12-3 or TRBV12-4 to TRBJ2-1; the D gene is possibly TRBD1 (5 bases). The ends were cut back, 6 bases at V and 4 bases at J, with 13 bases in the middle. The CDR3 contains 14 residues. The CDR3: CASRPLTEYNEQFF. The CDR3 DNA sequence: TGTGCCAGCAGGCCCCTGACAGAATACAATGAGCAGTTCTTC.

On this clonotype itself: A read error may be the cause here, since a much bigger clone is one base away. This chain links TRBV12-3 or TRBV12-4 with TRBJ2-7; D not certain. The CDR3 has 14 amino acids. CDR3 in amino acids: CDSSLLSTHYEQYF. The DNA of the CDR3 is TGTGACAGCAGTTTACTGAGCACTCACTACGAGCAGTACTTC.

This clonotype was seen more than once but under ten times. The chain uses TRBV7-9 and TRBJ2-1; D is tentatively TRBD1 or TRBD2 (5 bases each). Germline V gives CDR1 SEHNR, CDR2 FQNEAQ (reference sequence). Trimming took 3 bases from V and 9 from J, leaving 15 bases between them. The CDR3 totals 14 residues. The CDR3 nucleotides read TGTGCCAGCAGCTTTGGGGGTTTGCCCAGTGAGCAGTTCTTC. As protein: CASSFGGLPSEQFF.

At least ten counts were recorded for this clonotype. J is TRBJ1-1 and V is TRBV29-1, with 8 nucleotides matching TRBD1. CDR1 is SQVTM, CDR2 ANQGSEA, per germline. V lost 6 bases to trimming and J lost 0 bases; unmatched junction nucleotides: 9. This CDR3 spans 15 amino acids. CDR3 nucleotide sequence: TGCAGCGTGGAGGCAGGGGGCAGGGTGAACACTGAAGCTTTCTTT. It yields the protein CSVEAGGRVNTEAFF. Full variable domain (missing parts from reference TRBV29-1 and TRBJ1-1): SAVISQKPSRDICQRGTSLTIQCQVDSQVTMMFWYRQQPGQSLTLIATANQGSEATYESGFVIDKFPISRPNLTFSTLTVSNMSPEDSSIYLCSVEAGGRVNTEAFFGQGTRLTVV.

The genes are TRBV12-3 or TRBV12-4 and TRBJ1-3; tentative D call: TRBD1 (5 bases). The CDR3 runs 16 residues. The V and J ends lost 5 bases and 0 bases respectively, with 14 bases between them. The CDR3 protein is CASSPGTLVSGNTIYF. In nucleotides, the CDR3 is TGTGCCAGCAGTCCCGGGACCCTAGTCTCTGGAAACACCATATATTTT.

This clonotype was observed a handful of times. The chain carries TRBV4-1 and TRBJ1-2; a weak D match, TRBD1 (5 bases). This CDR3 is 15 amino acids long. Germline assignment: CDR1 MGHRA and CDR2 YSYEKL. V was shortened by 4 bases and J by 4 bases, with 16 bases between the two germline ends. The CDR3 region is CASSPDRGTGYGYTF. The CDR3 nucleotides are TGCGCCAGCAGCCCCGATCGCGGCACAGGCTATGGCTACACCTTC.